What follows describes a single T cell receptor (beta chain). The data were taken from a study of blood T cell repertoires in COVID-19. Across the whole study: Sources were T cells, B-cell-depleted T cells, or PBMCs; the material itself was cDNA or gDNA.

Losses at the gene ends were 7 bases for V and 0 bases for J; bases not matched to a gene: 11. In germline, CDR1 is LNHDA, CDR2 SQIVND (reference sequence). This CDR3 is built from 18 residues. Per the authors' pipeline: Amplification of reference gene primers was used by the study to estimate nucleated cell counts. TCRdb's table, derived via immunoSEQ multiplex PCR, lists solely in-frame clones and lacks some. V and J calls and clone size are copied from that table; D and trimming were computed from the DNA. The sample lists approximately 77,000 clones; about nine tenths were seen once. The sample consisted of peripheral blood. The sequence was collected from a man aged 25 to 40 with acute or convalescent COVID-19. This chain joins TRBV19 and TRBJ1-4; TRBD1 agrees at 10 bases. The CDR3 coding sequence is TGTGCCAGTACCGACAGGGGGCCGACACTTGCAACTAATGAAAAACTGTTTTTT. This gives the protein CASTDRGPTLATNEKLFF.